This T cell receptor (beta chain) originates from a study of vaccination and CD4 T cells after COVID-19. Whole-study context: Post-COVID draws came a median around 100 days after diagnosis (range 35 to 161).

As for this clonotype: The antigen remains unidentified.

The treatment is: 10-day PBMC culture with coronavirus spike peptide pools or control peptides (ViraFEST assay). PBMCs were cultured at fewer than 2.5 million per well with roughly 9.9 IU/ml IL-2 and approximately 9.8 ug/ml peptide pools. General study results and limits: The study found that a median approximately 84% of reactive clones in convalescent patients appeared only post-vaccination.

This CDR3 comprises 13 residues. V lost 8 bases to trimming and J lost 3 bases, with 11 bases between them. The germline V gene has CDR1 MNHNS and CDR2 SASEGT. Cultured CD4+ T cell DNA was sequenced using the Oncomine TCR Beta short-read assay. Someone extracted genomic DNA from cultured CD4+ T cells. MiXCR, run by TCRdb on the PCR reads, gives a single entry per CDR3 protein. The profile covers 15,000 or so distinct CDR3 sequences, with 45% to 50% appearing a single time and about 25% taken by the ten largest. This sequence joins TRBV6-1 and TRBJ1-5, with D hard to call. Here the sequenced sample was cultured CD4+ T cells from blood, taken after SARS-CoV-2 vaccination. This receptor was obtained from a human donor with COVID-19. DNA of the CDR3: TGTGCCAGCTCTTGGACGGCCAATCAGCCCCAGCATTTT. Its protein product is CASSWTANQPQHF.